This TCR beta chain was sequenced for a study of a mutant IDH1 vaccine in newly diagnosed glioma. Study context: Patients received vaccination from 4-6 weeks after radiotherapy alone, or with temozolomide cycles.

Generated by immunoSEQ multiplex PCR, the TCRdb table keeps only in-frame clones and is missing some. The table includes around 40,000 clones, over 80% detected once. This CDR3 has 18 residues. Stated time point: week 11, during vaccination. Vaccine doses each comprised 300 ug of mutant IDH1 20-mer peptide, with topical imiquimod. Concerning this clone: Its specificity is unknown.

The chain is built from TRBV21-1 and TRBJ1-5. TRBV21-1 is a pseudogene segment. The source was PBMCs, collected from a glioma patient whose treatment included an IDH1 peptide vaccine. The origin of this receptor is a man in his forties with glioma. Written as DNA, the CDR3 is TGTGCCAGCAGCAATGGCTGGGGGGCCCAGGGCCTCAATCAGCCCCAGCATTTT. Translated: CASSNGWGAQGLNQPQHF.